The clone carrying this T cell receptor beta chain was recorded many times. These data belong to a study of T cell repertoires in cytomegalovirus infection. TCRdb ran MiXCR on the reads and lists one entry per CDR3 protein. The sample shows about 240,000 distinct CDR3 sequences, 5% to 8.5% of them seen only once. The V and J ends lost 0 bases and 6 bases, in that order; junction bases with no gene match: 6. In germline, CDR1 is SGHTA, CDR2 FQGNSA. This CDR3 region has 16 residues. Sequences were obtained from PBMCs. The chain has TRBV7-2 and TRBJ2-1, with TRBD2 matching over 9 bases. The receptor's source is a human donor in good health (CMV status not recorded). Some clones in this sample may be carry-over from other donors' samples. Here the CDR3 reads CASSLAGGGVFNEQFF. For the CDR3, the DNA is TGTGCCAGCAGCTTAGCAGGCGGGGGGGTTTTCAATGAGCAGTTCTTC.